The T cell receptor (beta chain) described here comes from a study of cytomegalovirus exposure and HLA in healthy donors. Overall study findings and caveats: The Asian-associated ancestry cluster reportedly had fewer N-insertions than the approximately 650-donor mean in a later analysis. Using the classifier, cytomegalovirus status was reportedly diagnosed with high specificity and sensitivity.

PCR employed 60 Vbeta and 13 Jbeta primers. Sequencing was performed with immunoSEQ multiplex PCR; in TCRdb, only in-frame clones are kept and a portion is missing. The sample has 150,000 to 200,000 clones; 65% to 85% are singletons. This clone was recorded only once. The antigen is not known. While unrecorded immune exposures were likely, the donors were nominally healthy when sampled. The clonotype was recovered from a woman aged 45-65 years in good health and CMV-seropositive. Material for sequencing was PBMCs.

The DNA of the CDR3 is TGCGCCAGCAGATATGACAGCAATAATGAAAAACTGTTTTTT. As protein: CASRYDSNNEKLFF. The rearrangement links TRBV5-1 to TRBJ1-4, with D tentatively TRBD1 (5 bases). The CDR3 sequence is 14 residues long. Trimming removed 5 bases at V and 4 bases at J, with 12 bases between. Germline CDR1 is SGHRS and CDR2 is YFSETQ.